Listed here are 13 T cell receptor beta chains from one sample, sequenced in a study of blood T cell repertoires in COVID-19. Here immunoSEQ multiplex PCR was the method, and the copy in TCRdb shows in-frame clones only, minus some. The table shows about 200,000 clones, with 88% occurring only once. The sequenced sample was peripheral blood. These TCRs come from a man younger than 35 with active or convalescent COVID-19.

The CDR3 loop is CASSYRVAGGFSYEQYF. CDR3 DNA: TGTGCCAGCAGTTATAGAGTAGCGGGAGGCTTCTCCTACGAGCAGTACTTC. This sequence joins TRBV7-2 and TRBJ2-7; 10 bases align to TRBD2. The junction had 11 bases not matched to a gene; V was cut back by 6 bases and J by 0 bases. Germline CDR1 is SGHTA and CDR2 is FQGNSA. CDR3 size: 17 residues.

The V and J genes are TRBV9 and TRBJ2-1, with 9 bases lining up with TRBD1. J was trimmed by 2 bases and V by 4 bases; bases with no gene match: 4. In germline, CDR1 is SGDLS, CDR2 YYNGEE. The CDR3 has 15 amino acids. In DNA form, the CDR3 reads TGTGCCAGCAGCCCCAGACAGGGGGCCTACAATGAGCAGTTCTTC. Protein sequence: CASSPRQGAYNEQFF.

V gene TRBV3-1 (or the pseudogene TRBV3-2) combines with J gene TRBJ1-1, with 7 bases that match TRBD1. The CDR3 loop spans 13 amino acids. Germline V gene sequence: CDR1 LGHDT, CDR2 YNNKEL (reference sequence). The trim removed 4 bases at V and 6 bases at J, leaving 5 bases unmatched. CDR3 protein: CASSLGGSSEAFF. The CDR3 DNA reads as TGTGCCAGCAGCCTAGGGGGCAGCTCTGAAGCTTTCTTT.

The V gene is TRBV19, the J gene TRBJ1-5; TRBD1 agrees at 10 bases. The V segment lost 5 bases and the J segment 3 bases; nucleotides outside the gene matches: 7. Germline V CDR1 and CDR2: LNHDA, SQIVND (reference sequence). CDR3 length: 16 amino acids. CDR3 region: CASSFRQGASNQPQHF. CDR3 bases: TGTGCCAGTAGTTTCCGACAGGGGGCGTCCAATCAGCCCCAGCATTTT. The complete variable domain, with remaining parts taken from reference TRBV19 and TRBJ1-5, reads DGGITQSPKYLFRKEGQNVTLSCEQNLNHDAMYWYRQDPGQGLRLIYYSQIVNDFQKGDIAEGYSVSREKKESFPLTVTSAQKNPTAFYLCASSFRQGASNQPQHFGDGTRLSIL.

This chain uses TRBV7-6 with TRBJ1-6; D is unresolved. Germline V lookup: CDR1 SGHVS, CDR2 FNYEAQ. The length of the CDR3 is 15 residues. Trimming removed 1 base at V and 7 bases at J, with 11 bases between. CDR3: CASSLGRGQNSPLHF. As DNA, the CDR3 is TGTGCCAGCAGCTTAGGGAGAGGGCAAAATTCACCCCTCCACTTT.

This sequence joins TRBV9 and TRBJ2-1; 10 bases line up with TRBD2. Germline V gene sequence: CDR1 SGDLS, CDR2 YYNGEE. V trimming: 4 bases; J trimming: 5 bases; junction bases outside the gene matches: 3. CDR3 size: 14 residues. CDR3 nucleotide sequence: TGTGCCAGCAGCAGTAGCGGGAGGAACAATGAGCAGTTCTTC. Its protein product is CASSSSGRNNEQFF.

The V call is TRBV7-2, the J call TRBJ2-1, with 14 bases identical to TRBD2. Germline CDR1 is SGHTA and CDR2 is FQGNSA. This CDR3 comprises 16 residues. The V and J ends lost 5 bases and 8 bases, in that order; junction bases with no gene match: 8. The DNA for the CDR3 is TGTGCCAGCAGCACGAGACTAGCGGGAGGGCCCCATGAGCAGTTCTTC. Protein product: CASSTRLAGGPHEQFF. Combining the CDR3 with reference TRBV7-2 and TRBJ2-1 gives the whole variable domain GAGVSQSPSNKVTEKGKDVELRCDPISGHTALYWYRQSLGQGLEFLIYFQGNSAPDKSGLPSDRFSAERTGGSVSTLTIQRTQQEDSAVYLCASSTRLAGGPHEQFFGPGTRLTVL.

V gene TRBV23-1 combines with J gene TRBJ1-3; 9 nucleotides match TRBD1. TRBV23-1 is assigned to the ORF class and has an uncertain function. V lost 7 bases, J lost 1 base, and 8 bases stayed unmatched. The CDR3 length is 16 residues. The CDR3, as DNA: TGCGCCAGCACCGGCCGGGACAGGGCATCTGGAAACACCATATATTTT. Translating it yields CASTGRDRASGNTIYF.

The chain's CDR3 is CASSLYPEGANGYTF. The CDR3 DNA reads as TGTGCCAGCAGCTTATATCCCGAGGGGGCGAATGGCTACACCTTC. The chain employs TRBV7-9 and TRBJ1-2; TRBD1 matches 7 bases. CDR1 is SEHNR and CDR2 is FQNEAQ in the germline V gene (reference sequence). V was clipped by 2 bases and J by 6 bases; unmatched bases: 9. The CDR3 covers 15 residues.

CDR3 loop: CASSPGQGSNQPQHF. In nucleotides, the CDR3 is TGCGCCAGCAGCCCGGGACAGGGTAGCAATCAGCCCCAGCATTTT. V gene TRBV5-1 combines with J gene TRBJ1-5; 9 bases match TRBD1. V was pared by 4 bases and J by 0 bases, with 2 bases of the junction left unmatched. The CDR3 totals 15 residues. Germline loops: CDR1 SGHRS, CDR2 YFSETQ. The full variable domain, rest sourced from reference TRBV5-1 and TRBJ1-5, is KAGVTQTPRYLIKTRGQQVTLSCSPISGHRSVSWYQQTPGQGLQFLFEYFSETQRNKGNFPGRFSGRQFSNSRSEMNVSTLELGDSALYLCASSPGQGSNQPQHFGDGTRLSIL.

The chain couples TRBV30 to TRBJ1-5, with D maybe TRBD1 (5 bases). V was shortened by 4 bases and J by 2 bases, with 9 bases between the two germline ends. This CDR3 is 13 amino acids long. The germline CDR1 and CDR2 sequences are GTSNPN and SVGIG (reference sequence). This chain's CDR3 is CAWNQQGNQPQHF. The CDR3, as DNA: TGTGCCTGGAACCAACAGGGCAATCAGCCCCAGCATTTT.

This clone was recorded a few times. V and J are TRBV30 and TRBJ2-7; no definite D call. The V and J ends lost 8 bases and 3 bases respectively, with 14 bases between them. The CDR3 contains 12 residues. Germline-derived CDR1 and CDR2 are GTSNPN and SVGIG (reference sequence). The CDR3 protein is CAQLGVNYEQYF. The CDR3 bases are TGTGCCCAGTTGGGCGTAAACTACGAGCAGTACTTC. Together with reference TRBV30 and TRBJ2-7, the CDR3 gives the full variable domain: SQTIHQWPATLVQPVGSPLSLECTVEGTSNPNLYWYRQAAGRGLQLLFYSVGIGQISSEVPQNLSASRPQDRQFILSSKKLLLSDSGFYLCAQLGVNYEQYFGPGTRLTVT.

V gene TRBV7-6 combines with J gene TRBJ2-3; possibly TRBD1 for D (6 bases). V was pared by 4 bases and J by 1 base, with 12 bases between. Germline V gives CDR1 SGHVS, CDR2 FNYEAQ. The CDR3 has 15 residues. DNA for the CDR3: TGTGCCAGCAGCTCAATGACAGGAGGCACAGATACGCAGTATTTT. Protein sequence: CASSSMTGGTDTQYF.